The 27 T cell receptor beta chains in this list originate from one sample, sequenced in a study of blood T cells in healthy people across ages. A J-beta primer mix and a sample-barcoded 5' primer were used in a second PCR of roughly 6 to 11 cycles. TCRdb used MiXCR to reprocess the 5' RACE reads, holding one entry per CDR3 protein. Counted here are hundreds of thousands of distinct CDR3 sequences, about a third occurring once; the ten biggest clones make up less than 20%. The sample comprised blood. Receptors originate from a woman of 80 years or more in good health.

To note about this clonotype: A junction end diverges from the germline sequence, so it may reflect a read error. The CDR3 DNA is TGTGCCCGGAGTGTTTGGCTAGCGGGTACAGATACGCAGTATTTT. Its protein is CARSVWLAGTDTQYF. The chain joins TRBV30 to TRBJ2-3; 8 nucleotides agree with TRBD2. The CDR3 has 15 amino acids. Germline CDR1 is GTSNPN and CDR2 is SVGIG (reference sequence).

Many counts were recorded for this clonotype. V is TRBV21-1 and J is TRBJ2-7. TRBV21-1 is designated a pseudogene. This CDR3 spans 10 amino acids. The CDR3 coding sequence is TGTGCCAGCAGCAAGGTCGAGCAGTACTTC. Its protein is CASSKVEQYF.

The rearrangement uses TRBV12-3 or TRBV12-4 and TRBJ2-5; TRBD2 agrees at 9 bases. The J call may be wrong; the DNA end is better matched by TRBJ2-7. There are 14 residues in the CDR3. This CDR3 is CASSLGLAGIEQYF. CDR3 coding DNA: TGTGCCAGCAGTTTAGGGCTAGCGGGAATCGAGCAGTACTTC.

This rearrangement joins TRBV29-1 to TRBJ1-2; the D is unclear. Germline V gives CDR1 SQVTM, CDR2 ANQGSEA. The V end lost 7 bases, the J end lost 6 bases, and 3 bases lay between the germline ends. This CDR3 is 8 amino acids long. CDR3 sequence reads: CSEDGYTF. In nucleotides, the CDR3 is TGCAGCGAAGATGGCTACACCTTC.

This clonotype was picked up many times. The genes are TRBV15 and TRBJ2-7, with 7 bases lining up with TRBD1. CDR3 length equals 14 residues. Germline V gene lookup returns CDR1 LNHNV and CDR2 YYDKDF (reference sequence). V dropped 1 base and J dropped 5; count of bases not matched to a gene: 5. The CDR3 DNA reads TGTGCCACCAGCAGAGGGGACAGTGGGAACGAGCAGTACTTC. Protein product: CATSRGDSGNEQYF.

This clonotype was seen at least ten times. The V and J genes are TRBV29-1 and TRBJ2-3, with D unclear. With 4 bases removed from V and 0 bases from J, the gap between germline ends came to 11 bases. The germline V gene has CDR1 SQVTM and CDR2 ANQGSEA. The CDR3 is made up of 14 amino acids. This CDR3 reads CSVAVGTSTDTQYF. CDR3 coding DNA: TGCAGCGTTGCGGTGGGAACGAGCACAGATACGCAGTATTTT.

This clonotype occurred a few times. The rearrangement links TRBV18 to TRBJ1-5; TRBD1 might be the D (5 bases). V was pared by 0 bases and J by 8 bases, with 14 bases between. The germline gives CDR1 KGHSH, CDR2 LQKENI. This CDR3 contains 15 residues. The CDR3, as DNA: TGTGCCAGCTCACCACCGGGGGGGGACCAAAAGCCCCAGCATTTT. This encodes CASSPPGGDQKPQHF.

The table lists this clonotype with many counts. The chain links TRBV5-4 to TRBJ2-7; 8 bases align to TRBD2. The CDR3 is 15 amino acids. Losses at the gene ends were 5 bases for V and 3 bases for J; bases not matched to a gene: 10. Germline V gives CDR1 SGHNT, CDR2 YYREEE (reference sequence). CDR3 region: CASSYERGSRYEQYF. CDR3 sequence (DNA): TGTGCCAGCAGTTACGAGCGGGGGTCACGCTACGAGCAGTACTTC.

To note about this clonotype: A read error may be the cause here, since a much bigger clone is one base away. CDR3 sequence reads: CSAREESRDQYGYTF. DNA of the CDR3: TGCAGTGCTAGAGAGGAGAGTAGGGATCAGTATGGCTACACCTTC. The chain is built from TRBV20-1 and TRBJ1-2; D is unresolved. Per the germline V gene, CDR1 is DFQATT and CDR2 is SNEGSKA (reference sequence). Between the trimmed V and J ends, which lost 0 bases and 5 bases, there was a span of 16 bases. This CDR3 is 15 amino acids long.

In this sample, this clonotype turned up many times. The chain recombines TRBV7-2 with TRBJ1-2, with TRBD1 as a possible D gene (6 bases). V lost 1 base to trimming and J lost 7 bases, with 13 bases between them. Germline assignment: CDR1 SGHTA and CDR2 FQGNSA. The CDR3 spans 14 residues. The CDR3 reads CASSLGAGTSGYTF. In DNA form, the CDR3 reads TGTGCCAGCAGCTTAGGGGCGGGGACAAGTGGCTACACCTTC. The full variable domain, its missing parts supplied by reference TRBV7-2 and TRBJ1-2, is GAGVSQSPSNKVTEKGKDVELRCDPISGHTALYWYRQSLGQGLEFLIYFQGNSAPDKSGLPSDRFSAERTGGSVSTLTIQRTQQEDSAVYLCASSLGAGTSGYTFGSGTRLTVV.

Regarding this clonotype: The junction departs from the called germline gene at one end, perhaps through a read error. The V call is TRBV20-1, the J call TRBJ2-4; perhaps TRBD2 as D (5 bases). Germline loops: CDR1 DFQATT, CDR2 SNEGSKA (reference sequence). The CDR3 spans 15 residues. The CDR3 DNA follows: TGCAGTGCTAGAGATCACGGGGTATCCAAAAACATTCAGGACTTC. It yields the protein CSARDHGVSKNIQDF.

This clonotype has at least ten counts. This chain uses TRBV6-6 with TRBJ2-7, with 7 bases aligning to TRBD2. This CDR3 spans 14 amino acids. Germline V gene lookup returns CDR1 MNHNY and CDR2 SVGAGI (reference sequence). Unmatched junction bases numbered 3, after V lost 0 bases and J lost 4 bases. The CDR3 region is CASSYSQGGYEQYF. The CDR3 DNA is TGTGCCAGCAGTTACTCTCAGGGAGGGTACGAGCAGTACTTC.

This clonotype has a count of ten or more. The chain is built from TRBV9 and TRBJ2-1; D unresolved. The germline V gene encodes CDR1 SGDLS and CDR2 YYNGEE. V lost 2 bases and J 3 bases, leaving 9 bases between the germline ends. This CDR3 is 14 amino acids long. The CDR3 is CASSVSPVYNEQFF. The CDR3 region has the DNA TGTGCCAGCAGCGTGTCTCCGGTCTACAATGAGCAGTTCTTC.

The J gene is TRBJ2-5, the V gene TRBV10-3; possibly TRBD1 or TRBD2 for D (6 bases each). Germline V CDR1 and CDR2: ENHRY, SYGVKD. The CDR3 sequence is 14 residues long. V was cut by 3 bases and J by 5 bases, with 13 bases left in between. The CDR3 here is CAISERGADETQYF. CDR3 DNA sequence: TGTGCCATCAGTGAAAGGGGGGCGGATGAGACCCAGTACTTC.

The V call is TRBV3-1, the J call TRBJ1-1; tentative D call: TRBD1 (6 bases). The CDR3 extends over 15 amino acids. Trimming shortened V by 4 bases and J by 6 bases, and 18 bases separated the two germline ends. CDR1 is LGHDT, CDR2 YNNKEL, per germline (reference sequence). DNA for the CDR3: TGTGCCAGCAGCCCAAAGGGGGGGTGGAGAGCTGAAGCTTTCTTT. Protein sequence: CASSPKGGWRAEAFF.

This clonotype was seen at least ten times. CDR3 loop: CSARFEGEMGGYTF. The CDR3, as DNA: TGCAGTGCTAGATTTGAGGGGGAAATGGGAGGCTACACCTTC. The chain uses TRBV20-1 and TRBJ1-2; TRBD1 might be the D (6 bases). Germline CDR1 reads DFQATT; CDR2 reads SNEGSKA (reference sequence). The CDR3 runs 14 residues. V dropped 2 bases and J dropped 8 bases, with 18 bases sitting between them.

This chain links TRBV7-2 with TRBJ2-1; 10 bases are shared with TRBD1. The DNA end favors TRBJ2-7, so the J call may be wrong. Germline loops: CDR1 SGHTA, CDR2 FQGNSA. CDR3 length equals 15 residues. The DNA of the CDR3 is TGTGCCAGCAGCTTAATGGGACAGGGGTCGAATGAGCAGTACTTC. Encoded protein: CASSLMGQGSNEQYF.

This clonotype was seen at least ten times. The DNA for the CDR3 is TGTGCCAGCAGTGAAGCGGTGGGACTAGGGTACAATGAGCAGTTCTTC. This encodes CASSEAVGLGYNEQFF. This chain joins TRBV6-1 and TRBJ2-1; TRBD2 aligns across 8 bases. V shed 0 bases and J 4 bases; nucleotides not matched to a gene: 5. Per the germline V gene, CDR1 is MNHNS and CDR2 is SASEGT. CDR3 length: 16 amino acids.

This clonotype has a handful of counts. The chain joins TRBV5-1 to TRBJ1-1, with a tentative D call TRBD1 (5 bases). V lost 6 bases and J lost 0, with 12 bases in between. The germline V gene has CDR1 SGHRS and CDR2 YFSETQ. This CDR3 spans 14 amino acids. DNA of the CDR3: TGCGCCAGCAACAGGATGTCAATGAACACTGAAGCTTTCTTT. Amino acids: CASNRMSMNTEAFF.

This clonotype has ten or more counts. The chain links TRBV12-3 or TRBV12-4 to TRBJ2-4; 8 bases agree with TRBD1. The J segment lost 1 base and the V segment lost 8 bases, leaving 4 bases of the junction unmatched. The CDR3 is made up of 14 amino acids. This CDR3 is CASGRDRAKNIQYF. The CDR3 coding sequence is TGTGCCAGCGGGCGGGACAGGGCCAAAAACATTCAGTACTTC.

This clonotype was seen at least ten times. V is TRBV20-1 and J is TRBJ1-6; 9 bases align to TRBD1. The CDR3 sequence is 15 residues long. CDR1 is DFQATT, CDR2 SNEGSKA, per germline (reference sequence). Trimming removed 4 bases from V and 7 bases from J; junction bases left unmatched: 8. CDR3 sequence: CSATRGQGWNSPLHF. For the CDR3, the DNA is TGCAGTGCTACTCGCGGACAGGGGTGGAATTCACCCCTCCACTTT.

Many counts were recorded for this clonotype. A much larger clone lies one base from this, so it may be a read error. This chain uses TRBV20-1 with TRBJ2-7; a possible D gene is TRBD2 (6 bases). Trimming removed 0 bases from V and 7 bases from J, with 22 bases in between. The CDR3 has 16 amino acids. Germline CDR1 is DFQATT and CDR2 is SNEGSKA (reference sequence). CDR3: CSARDPTGGVYNEQYF. The CDR3 nucleotides are TGCAGTGCTAGAGACCCAACAGGCGGGGTCTACAATGAGCAGTACTTC.

Remarks on this clonotype: With a much larger clone just one base away, this may be a read error. The chain joins TRBV11-2 to TRBJ2-5, with 12 bases lining up with TRBD1. CDR3 length: 15 residues. V dropped 4 bases and J dropped 7; count of bases not matched to a gene: 7. The germline V gene has CDR1 SGHAT and CDR2 FQNNGV. CDR3 residues: CASSSMGQGARTQYF. The CDR3, as DNA: TGTGCCAGCAGCTCCATGGGACAGGGGGCGAGGACCCAGTACTTC.

In regard to this clonotype: A much larger clone lies a single base off, so this may be a read error. This sequence joins TRBV20-1 and TRBJ1-2, with D possibly being TRBD1 (6 bases). Germline CDR1 DFQATT, CDR2 SNEGSKA (reference sequence). V lost 3 bases, J lost 7 bases, and 18 bases lay in between. The CDR3 sequence is 14 residues long. The CDR3 DNA reads as TGCAGTGCTAGTGGGGGGGGCGCGGGGTGTGGCTACACCTTC. Translation gives CSASGGGAGCGYTF.

For this clonotype: The junction departs from the called germline gene at one end, perhaps through a read error. This chain joins TRBV12-3 or TRBV12-4 and TRBJ2-3; D is uncertain. CDR3 size: 12 residues. The CDR3 DNA sequence: TGTACCAGCAGTTTAATCGCAGATACGCAGTATTTT. It translates to CTSSLIADTQYF.

This clonotype has ten or more counts. A much larger clone is a single base away; this may be a read error. The chain couples TRBV5-1 to TRBJ2-5; TRBD1 aligns across 8 bases. Losses at the gene ends were 3 bases for V and 11 bases for J; bases not matched to a gene: 9. The CDR3 runs to 13 residues. Germline CDR1 and CDR2: SGHRS and YFSETQ. The CDR3 spells CASSYGTGNEQYF. The CDR3, as DNA: TGCGCCAGCAGCTACGGGACAGGCAATGAGCAGTACTTC.

This clonotype was observed many times. The genes are TRBV29-1 and TRBJ2-1; 7 bases agree with TRBD1. Germline V gene sequence: CDR1 SQVTM, CDR2 ANQGSEA. J lost 9 bases, V lost 4 bases, and 18 bases had no gene match. The CDR3 is 16 residues long. The CDR3 DNA reads as TGCAGCGTTGCCCGGTTACAGGGACAGCCGCCCTCTGAGCAGTTCTTC. It translates to CSVARLQGQPPSEQFF.